The next 25 T cell receptor beta chains were all read from a single sample in a study of blood T cell repertoires in COVID-19. Method: immunoSEQ multiplex PCR; TCRdb's copy keeps in-frame clones and lacks some. The top ten hold 3% to 4% of the sample, which has 150,000 to 200,000 clones, roughly 90% seen once. The sample comprised peripheral blood. These receptors were collected from a woman in her seventies with acute or convalescent COVID-19.

The chain uses TRBV6-1 and TRBJ2-7; 7 bases fit TRBD1. The trim removed 0 bases at V and 2 bases at J, leaving 7 bases unmatched. The CDR3 contains 16 residues. CDR1 and CDR2 (germline): MNHNS, SASEGT. For the CDR3, the DNA is TGTGCCAGCAGTGAAGCGTGGACAGGACTTACCTACGAGCAGTACTTC. Its translation is CASSEAWTGLTYEQYF.

The rearrangement joins TRBV24-1 to TRBJ2-1, with unresolved D. This CDR3 contains 16 residues. V was pared by 5 bases and J by 0 bases, with 13 bases between. Germline values: CDR1 KGHDR, CDR2 SFDVKD. CDR3 coding DNA: TGTGCCACCAGTGGGTCGGCGGAGAGCTCCTACAATGAGCAGTTCTTC. This encodes CATSGSAESSYNEQFF.

The chain links TRBV7-6 to TRBJ1-6; no clear D. The CDR3 is made up of 13 amino acids. The V and J ends lost 5 bases and 11 bases respectively, with 13 bases between them. Germline V gene lookup returns CDR1 SGHVS and CDR2 FNYEAQ. CDR3 DNA: TGTGCCAGCAGCGCGGACTACTGGGCACCCCTCCACTTT. It codes for CASSADYWAPLHF.

The rearrangement uses TRBV6-2 or TRBV6-3 and TRBJ1-1; D unresolved. CDR3 size: 12 residues. Per germline, CDR1 MNHEY and CDR2 SVGEGT. V was trimmed by 2 bases and J by 10 bases, leaving 11 bases between them. This CDR3 is CASSYTREGAFF. The CDR3 DNA reads TGTGCCAGCAGTTACACGAGGGAGGGAGCTTTCTTT.

This rearrangement joins TRBV6-1 to TRBJ2-4, with D maybe TRBD2 (6 bases). The CDR3 sequence is 16 residues long. Germline CDR1 is MNHNS and CDR2 is SASEGT. Between the trimmed V and J ends, which lost 0 bases and 0 bases, there was a span of 9 bases. CDR3 in DNA: TGTGCCAGCAGTGAAGCGCAGGGACTAGCCAAAAACATTCAGTACTTC. It encodes CASSEAQGLAKNIQYF.

Regarding this clone: This specimen includes other DNA sequences encoding the same CDR3. The chain recombines TRBV5-1 with TRBJ1-3; D gene ambiguous. V shed 3 bases and J shed 0 bases, with 7 bases lying between them. CDR1 and CDR2 (germline): SGHRS, YFSETQ. The CDR3 length is 14 residues. CDR3 sequence (DNA): TGCGCCAGCAGCTCGGGGAGCTCTGGAAACACCATATATTTT. The encoded protein is CASSSGSSGNTIYF.

The sample holds one count of this clone. In the same sample, other DNA sequences code for this CDR3. The CDR3 here is CASSRDSNYGYTF. The CDR3, as DNA: TGTGCCAGCAGCCGGGACAGCAACTATGGCTACACCTTC. J is TRBJ1-2 and V is TRBV12-3 or TRBV12-4; 7 nucleotides line up with TRBD1. This CDR3 spans 13 amino acids. The V gene end was trimmed by 6 bases and the J gene end by 2 bases; junction bases not matched to a gene: 3.

This clone has a handful of counts. The V call is TRBV12-5, the J call TRBJ1-1; a weak D match, TRBD1 (6 bases). The CDR3 covers 12 residues. Germline-derived CDR1 and CDR2 are LGHNT and FRNRAP. Trimming pared 7 bases from V and 7 bases from J, leaving 13 bases between. CDR3 amino acids: CASARGFGEAFF. The DNA for the CDR3 is TGTGCTAGTGCCAGGGGTTTTGGTGAAGCTTTCTTT.

The chain combines TRBV5-6 with TRBJ1-2, with unresolved D. CDR1 is SGHDT, CDR2 YYEEEE, per germline. V dropped 1 base and J dropped 5 bases, with 12 bases sitting between them. CDR3 length: 14 residues. The CDR3 loop is CASSLYLGGYGYTF. CDR3 bases: TGTGCCAGCAGCTTGTATCTGGGAGGGTATGGCTACACCTTC.

This chain joins TRBV28 and TRBJ2-1, with a possible D match to TRBD2 (7 bases). Trimming pared 6 bases from V and 6 bases from J, leaving 12 bases between. CDR1 and CDR2 from the germline V gene are MDHEN and SYDVKM. The CDR3 extends over 13 amino acids. CDR3 DNA: TGTGCCAGCAGGCTGGGAGGGGGCAATGAGCAGTTCTTC. Amino acids: CASRLGGGNEQFF.

This clone was seen a few times. V is TRBV7-2 and J is TRBJ1-5; possible D gene TRBD1, 5 bases. The V end was cut by 1 base, the J end by 3 bases, with 10 bases between. The CDR3 length is 15 residues. CDR1 is SGHTA, CDR2 FQGNSA, per germline. CDR3 nucleotide sequence: TGTGCCAGCAGCTTAGGGCAGGGTTACAATCAGCCCCAGCATTTT. It codes for CASSLGQGYNQPQHF.

The gene calls are TRBV4-3 and TRBJ2-1; the match to TRBD2 covers 10 bases. The CDR3 runs to 15 residues. The germline V gene encodes CDR1 LGHNA and CDR2 YSLEER. The trim removed 3 bases at V and 5 bases at J, leaving 4 bases unmatched. CDR3 in amino acids: CASSHRLAGDNEQFF. DNA for the CDR3: TGCGCCAGCAGCCACCGACTAGCGGGCGACAATGAGCAGTTCTTC.

V gene TRBV30 combines with J gene TRBJ1-2; the D gene is possibly TRBD1 (5 bases). CDR1 and CDR2 (germline): GTSNPN, SVGIG (reference sequence). CDR3 length: 13 residues. Trimming removed 5 bases at V and 8 bases at J, with 18 bases between. The CDR3 nucleotides read TGTGCCTGGGGCAATAGGGGAATCGGGGGCTACACCTTC. As protein: CAWGNRGIGGYTF.

This chain uses TRBV11-2 with TRBJ2-3; 8 bases are a match to TRBD2. The V gene's germline CDR1 is SGHAT and CDR2 FQNNGV. J gave up 5 bases and V 8 bases, and 3 bases lay outside the gene matches. This CDR3 comprises 12 residues. CDR3 nucleotide sequence: TGTGCCAGCCTCGCGGGGGGAGATACGCAGTATTTT. It specifies CASLAGGDTQYF.

The chain recombines TRBV5-6 with TRBJ1-1, with D tentatively TRBD1 (5 bases). Germline CDR1 is SGHDT and CDR2 is YYEEEE. The V and J ends lost 4 bases and 5 bases respectively, with 18 bases between them. CDR3 length: 15 amino acids. This chain's CDR3 is CASSVPTGTRTEAFF. Written as DNA, the CDR3 is TGTGCCAGCAGCGTACCAACAGGTACACGGACTGAAGCTTTCTTT.

V gene TRBV6-2 or TRBV6-3 combines with J gene TRBJ2-3, with 7 positions matching TRBD1. This CDR3 spans 16 amino acids. V was pared by 2 bases and J by 1 base, with 6 bases of the junction left unmatched. Germline V gene sequence: CDR1 MNHEY, CDR2 SVGEGT. CDR3 in amino acids: CASSYRGRGGTDTQYF. Here the CDR3 DNA reads TGTGCCAGCAGTTACAGGGGGCGAGGTGGCACAGATACGCAGTATTTT.

This rearrangement joins TRBV5-8 to TRBJ1-4; D is possibly TRBD1 (6 bases). Between the trimmed V and J ends, which lost 4 bases and 4 bases, there was a span of 23 bases. The CDR3 has 18 amino acids. Germline-derived CDR1 and CDR2 are SGHTS and YDEGEE. CDR3 residues: CASSIFSGTNEDNEKLFF. DNA of the CDR3: TGTGCCAGCAGCATCTTTTCCGGGACAAACGAAGATAATGAAAAACTGTTTTTT.

The V and J genes are TRBV7-2 and TRBJ2-3; 8 bases line up with TRBD1. Germline lookup yields CDR1 SGHTA and CDR2 FQGNSA. With 5 bases clipped from V and 4 bases from J, the junction kept 11 bases outside the gene matches. The CDR3 totals 16 residues. The CDR3 DNA reads TGTGCCAGCAGCCTCTATACGACAGGGGAATCAGATACGCAGTATTTT. It yields the protein CASSLYTTGESDTQYF.

The gene calls are TRBV7-8 and TRBJ2-5, with a weak D call TRBD1 (5 bases). The V and J ends lost 2 bases and 7 bases respectively, with 11 bases between them. This CDR3 has 13 amino acids. Germline V gives CDR1 SGHVS, CDR2 FQNEAQ. The CDR3 bases are TGTGCCAGCAGCTTAAAGGACAAAGGGACCCAGTACTTC. This sequence encodes CASSLKDKGTQYF.

V and J are TRBV9 and TRBJ2-1, with 14 bases lining up with TRBD2. Germline-derived CDR1 and CDR2 are SGDLS and YYNGEE. The CDR3 has 15 residues. V dropped 3 bases and J dropped 9; count of bases not matched to a gene: 5. CDR3 sequence: CASSETSGRASEQFF. CDR3 nucleotide sequence: TGTGCCAGCAGCGAGACTAGCGGGAGGGCTAGTGAGCAGTTCTTC.

The chain combines TRBV2 with TRBJ2-1; 7 nucleotides align to TRBD2. J lost 6 bases, V lost 4 bases, and 12 bases had no gene match. This CDR3 comprises 16 residues. From germline, CDR1 is SNHLY and CDR2 FYNNEI. CDR3 region: CASSVFLAAVPNEQFF. DNA for the CDR3: TGTGCCAGCAGTGTGTTCCTAGCGGCGGTCCCCAATGAGCAGTTCTTC.

The rearrangement uses TRBV19 and TRBJ2-2, with TRBD2 identical over 8 bases. The V and J ends lost 5 bases and 8 bases, in that order; junction bases with no gene match: 7. Germline CDR1 reads LNHDA; CDR2 reads SQIVND (reference sequence). The CDR3 is 14 residues long. The DNA of the CDR3 is TGTGCCAGTAGTCTCCCCGGGGGGGCTGGGGAGCTGTTTTTT. Protein sequence: CASSLPGGAGELFF.

The V gene is TRBV4-2, the J gene TRBJ1-3, with D uncertain. The CDR3 contains 19 residues. The V end was cut by 0 bases, the J end by 2 bases, with 20 bases between. Per germline, CDR1 LGHNA and CDR2 YNFKEQ. DNA for the CDR3: TGTGCCAGCAGCCAAGATCAGGACCACCGGGGAGGGCCTGGAAACACCATATATTTT. Translated: CASSQDQDHRGGPGNTIYF.

The J gene is TRBJ2-1, the V gene TRBV19; the D is unclear. V lost 3 bases and J 4 bases, leaving 16 bases between the germline ends. Germline CDR1 reads LNHDA; CDR2 reads SQIVND (reference sequence). The CDR3 sequence is 16 residues long. The CDR3: CASSIRSSPRYNEQFF. In nucleotides, the CDR3 is TGTGCCAGTAGTATCAGGTCCTCCCCCCGGTACAATGAGCAGTTCTTC.

The chain recombines TRBV29-1 with TRBJ2-1; 7 bases agree with TRBD2. The CDR3 sequence is 12 residues long. The V and J ends lost 6 bases and 8 bases, in that order; junction bases with no gene match: 7. The germline CDR1 and CDR2 sequences are SQVTM and ANQGSEA. The CDR3 here is CSVFGTTDEQFF. The CDR3 DNA follows: TGCAGCGTCTTCGGGACTACCGATGAGCAGTTCTTC.